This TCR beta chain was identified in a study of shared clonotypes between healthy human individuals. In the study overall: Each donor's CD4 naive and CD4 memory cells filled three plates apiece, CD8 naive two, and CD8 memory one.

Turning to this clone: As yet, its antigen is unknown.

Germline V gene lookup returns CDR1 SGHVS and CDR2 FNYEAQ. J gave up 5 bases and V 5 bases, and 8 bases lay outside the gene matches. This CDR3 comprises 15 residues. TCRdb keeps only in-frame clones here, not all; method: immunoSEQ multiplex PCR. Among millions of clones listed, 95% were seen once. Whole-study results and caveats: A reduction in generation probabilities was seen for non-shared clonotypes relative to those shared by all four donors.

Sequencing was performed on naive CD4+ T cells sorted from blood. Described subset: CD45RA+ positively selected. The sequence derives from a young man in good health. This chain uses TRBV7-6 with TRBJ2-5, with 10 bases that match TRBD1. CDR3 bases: TGTGCCAGCAGCCCCCAGACAGGGGGCCGCGAGACCCAGTACTTC. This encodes CASSPQTGGRETQYF.